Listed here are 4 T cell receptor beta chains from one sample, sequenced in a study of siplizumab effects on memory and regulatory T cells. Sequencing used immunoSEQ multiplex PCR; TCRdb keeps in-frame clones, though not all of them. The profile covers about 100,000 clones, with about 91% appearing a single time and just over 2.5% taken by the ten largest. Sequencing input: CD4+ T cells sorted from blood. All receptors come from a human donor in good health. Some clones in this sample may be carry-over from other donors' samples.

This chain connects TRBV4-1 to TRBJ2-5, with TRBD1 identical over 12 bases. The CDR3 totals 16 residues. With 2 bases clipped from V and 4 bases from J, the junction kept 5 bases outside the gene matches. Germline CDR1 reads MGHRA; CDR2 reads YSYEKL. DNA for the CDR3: TGCGCCAGCAGCCAATCCGGGACAGGGGGCAGAGAGACCCAGTACTTC. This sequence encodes CASSQSGTGGRETQYF.

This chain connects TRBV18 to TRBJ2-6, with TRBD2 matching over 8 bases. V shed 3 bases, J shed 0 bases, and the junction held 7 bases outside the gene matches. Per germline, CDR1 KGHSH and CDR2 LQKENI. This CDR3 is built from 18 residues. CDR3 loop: CASSPQGLGSSGANVLTF. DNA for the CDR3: TGTGCCAGCTCACCTCAGGGACTAGGGAGCTCTGGGGCCAACGTCCTGACTTTC.

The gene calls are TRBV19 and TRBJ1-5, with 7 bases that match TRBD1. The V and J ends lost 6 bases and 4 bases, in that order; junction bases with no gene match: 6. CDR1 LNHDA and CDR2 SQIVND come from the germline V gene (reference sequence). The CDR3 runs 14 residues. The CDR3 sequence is CASRQTGINQPQHF. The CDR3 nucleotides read TGTGCCAGTAGACAGACAGGGATAAATCAGCCCCAGCATTTT. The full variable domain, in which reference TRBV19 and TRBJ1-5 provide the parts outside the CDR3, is DGGITQSPKYLFRKEGQNVTLSCEQNLNHDAMYWYRQDPGQGLRLIYYSQIVNDFQKGDIAEGYSVSREKKESFPLTVTSAQKNPTAFYLCASRQTGINQPQHFGDGTRLSIL.

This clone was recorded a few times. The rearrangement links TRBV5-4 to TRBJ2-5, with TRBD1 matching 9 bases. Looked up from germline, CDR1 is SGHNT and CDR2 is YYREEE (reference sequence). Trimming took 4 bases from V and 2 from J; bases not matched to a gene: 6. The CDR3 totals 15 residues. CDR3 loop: CASSPTGGAQETQYF. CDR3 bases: TGTGCCAGCAGCCCGACAGGGGGTGCACAAGAGACCCAGTACTTC.